A single T cell receptor (beta chain) is shown here with its context. Its antigen is unidentified. This sample is part of a study of blood T cells in healthy people across ages. General study points: The study found more naive CD4+ cells and higher diversity in long-lived than aged donors. Investigators viewed diversity estimates from one million T cells as underestimates, the study reported.

At least 6 micrograms of total RNA were extracted per sample. V was trimmed by 0 bases and J by 0 bases, leaving 16 bases between them. CDR1 SGDLS and CDR2 YYNGEE come from the germline V gene. The CDR3 has 17 residues. The second PCR ran roughly 6 to 12 cycles with a sample-barcoded 5' primer and J-beta primers. TCRdb used MiXCR to reprocess the 5' RACE reads, holding one entry per CDR3 protein. The data show about a million distinct CDR3 sequences, with roughly 51% seen just once and about 22% held by the top ten. This chain links TRBV9 with TRBJ2-7; D is unclear. This receptor was taken from a woman aged 60-75 years in good health. Sequenced sample: blood. The CDR3 spells CASSVGVGGEFSYEQYF. The DNA for the CDR3 is TGTGCCAGCAGCGTAGGTGTCGGTGGGGAATTCTCCTACGAGCAGTACTTC.